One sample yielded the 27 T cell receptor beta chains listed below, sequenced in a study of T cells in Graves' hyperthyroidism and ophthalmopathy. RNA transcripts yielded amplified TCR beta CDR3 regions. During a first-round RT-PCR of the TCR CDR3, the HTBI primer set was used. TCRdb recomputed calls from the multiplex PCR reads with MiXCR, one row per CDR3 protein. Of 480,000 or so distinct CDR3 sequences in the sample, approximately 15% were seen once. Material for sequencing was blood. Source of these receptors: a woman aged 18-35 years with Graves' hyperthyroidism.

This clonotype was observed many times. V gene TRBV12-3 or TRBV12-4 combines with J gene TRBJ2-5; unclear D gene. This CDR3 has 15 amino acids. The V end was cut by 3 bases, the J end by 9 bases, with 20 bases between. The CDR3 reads CASSLDPSVYEAQYF. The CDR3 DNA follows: TGTGCCAGCAGTTTGGATCCAAGCGTGTATGAGGCCCAGTACTTC.

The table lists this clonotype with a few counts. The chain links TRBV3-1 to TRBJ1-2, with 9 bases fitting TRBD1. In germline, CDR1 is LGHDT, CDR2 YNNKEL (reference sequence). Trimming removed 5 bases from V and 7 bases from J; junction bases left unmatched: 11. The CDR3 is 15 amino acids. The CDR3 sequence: CASSIGPGTGFGYTF. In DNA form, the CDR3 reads TGTGCCAGCAGCATAGGGCCCGGGACAGGGTTTGGCTACACCTTC. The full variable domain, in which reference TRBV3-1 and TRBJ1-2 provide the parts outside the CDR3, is DTAVSQTPKYLVTQMGNDKSIKCEQNLGHDTMYWYKQDSKKFLKIMFSYNNKELIINETVPNRFSPKSPDKAHLNLHINSLELGDSAVYFCASSIGPGTGFGYTFGSGTRLTVV.

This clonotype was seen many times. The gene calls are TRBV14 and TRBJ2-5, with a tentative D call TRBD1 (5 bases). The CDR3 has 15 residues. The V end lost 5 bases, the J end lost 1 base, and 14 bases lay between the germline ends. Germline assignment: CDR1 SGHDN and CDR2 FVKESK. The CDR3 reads CASSAVRGPQETQYF. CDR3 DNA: TGTGCCAGCAGCGCTGTTAGGGGCCCCCAAGAGACCCAGTACTTC.

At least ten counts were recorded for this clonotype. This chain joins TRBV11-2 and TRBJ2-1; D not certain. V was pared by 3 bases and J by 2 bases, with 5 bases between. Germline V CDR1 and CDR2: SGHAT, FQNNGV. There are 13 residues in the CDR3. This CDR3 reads CASSFFTYNEQFF. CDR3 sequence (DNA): TGTGCCAGCAGCTTTTTCACCTACAATGAGCAGTTCTTC.

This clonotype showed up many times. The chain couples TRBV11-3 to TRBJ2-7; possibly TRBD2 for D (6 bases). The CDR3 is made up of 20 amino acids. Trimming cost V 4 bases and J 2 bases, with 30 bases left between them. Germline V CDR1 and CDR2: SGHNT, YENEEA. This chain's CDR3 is CASSSIWPEPGLKPAYEQYF. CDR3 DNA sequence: TGTGCCAGCAGCTCGATTTGGCCCGAACCGGGACTCAAACCGGCCTACGAGCAGTACTTC.

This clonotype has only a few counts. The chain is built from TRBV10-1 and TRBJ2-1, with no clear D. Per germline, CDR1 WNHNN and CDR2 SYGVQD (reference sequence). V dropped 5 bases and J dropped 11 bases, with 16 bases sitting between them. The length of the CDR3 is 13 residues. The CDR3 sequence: CASSHTTSAKQFF. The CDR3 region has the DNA TGCGCCAGCAGTCACACAACAAGTGCTAAGCAGTTCTTC.

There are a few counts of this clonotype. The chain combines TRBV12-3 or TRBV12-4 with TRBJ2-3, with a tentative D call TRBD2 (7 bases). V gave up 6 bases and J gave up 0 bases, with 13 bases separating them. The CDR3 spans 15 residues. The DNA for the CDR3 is TGTGCCAGCAGGGGAGGGGGGCAAAGCACAGATACGCAGTATTTT. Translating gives CASRGGGQSTDTQYF.

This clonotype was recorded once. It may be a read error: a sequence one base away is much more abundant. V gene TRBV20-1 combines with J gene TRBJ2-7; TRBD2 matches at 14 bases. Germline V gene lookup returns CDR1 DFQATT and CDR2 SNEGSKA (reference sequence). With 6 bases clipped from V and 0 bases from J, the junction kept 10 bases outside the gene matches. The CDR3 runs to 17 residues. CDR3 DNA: TGCAGTGCCAGGGGACTAGCGGGAGCTTGGGGCTCCTACGAGCAGTACTTC. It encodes CSARGLAGAWGSYEQYF.

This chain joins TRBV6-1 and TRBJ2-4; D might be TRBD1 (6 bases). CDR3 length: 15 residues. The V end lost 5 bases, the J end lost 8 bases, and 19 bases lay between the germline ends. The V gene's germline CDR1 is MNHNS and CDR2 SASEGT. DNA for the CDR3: TGTGCCAGCAGTCGTACAGGGACCGCGAAAGACATTCAGTACTTC. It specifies CASSRTGTAKDIQYF.

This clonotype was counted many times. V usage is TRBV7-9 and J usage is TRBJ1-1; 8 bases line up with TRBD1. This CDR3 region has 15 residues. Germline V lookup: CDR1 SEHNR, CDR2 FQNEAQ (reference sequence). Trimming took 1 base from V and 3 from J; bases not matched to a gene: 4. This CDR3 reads CASSLVATGDTEAFF. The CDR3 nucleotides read TGTGCCAGCAGCTTAGTCGCGACAGGGGACACTGAAGCTTTCTTT.

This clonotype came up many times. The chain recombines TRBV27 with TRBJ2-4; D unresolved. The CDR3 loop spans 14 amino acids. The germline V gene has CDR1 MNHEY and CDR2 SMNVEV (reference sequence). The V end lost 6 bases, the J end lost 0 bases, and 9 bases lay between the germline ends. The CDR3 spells CASSLGLAKNIQYF. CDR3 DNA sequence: TGTGCCAGCAGCTTAGGGCTAGCCAAAAACATTCAGTACTTC.

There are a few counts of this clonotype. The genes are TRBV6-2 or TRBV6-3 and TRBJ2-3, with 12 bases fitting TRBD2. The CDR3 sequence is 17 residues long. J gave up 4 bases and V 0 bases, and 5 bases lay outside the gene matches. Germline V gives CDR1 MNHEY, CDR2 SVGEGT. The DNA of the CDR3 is TGTGCCAGCAGTTACTCGACTAGCGGGAGATTCGCAGATACGCAGTATTTT. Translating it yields CASSYSTSGRFADTQYF.

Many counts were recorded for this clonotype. CDR3 in amino acids: CASRPTTGVNTEAFF. The CDR3 DNA follows: TGTGCCAGCAGACCTACCACAGGGGTGAACACTGAAGCTTTCTTT. V gene TRBV7-9 combines with J gene TRBJ1-1, with 7 bases fitting TRBD1. The trim removed 6 bases at V and 0 bases at J, leaving 7 bases unmatched. The CDR3 sequence is 15 residues long. Germline V gene lookup returns CDR1 SEHNR and CDR2 FQNEAQ (reference sequence).

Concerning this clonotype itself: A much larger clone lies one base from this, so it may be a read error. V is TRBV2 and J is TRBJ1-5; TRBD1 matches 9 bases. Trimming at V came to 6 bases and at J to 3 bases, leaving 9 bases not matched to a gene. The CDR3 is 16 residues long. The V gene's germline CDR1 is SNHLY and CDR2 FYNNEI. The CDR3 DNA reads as TGTGCCAGCAGCGCGATGGACAGGGGTCTCAATCAGCCCCAGCATTTT. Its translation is CASSAMDRGLNQPQHF.

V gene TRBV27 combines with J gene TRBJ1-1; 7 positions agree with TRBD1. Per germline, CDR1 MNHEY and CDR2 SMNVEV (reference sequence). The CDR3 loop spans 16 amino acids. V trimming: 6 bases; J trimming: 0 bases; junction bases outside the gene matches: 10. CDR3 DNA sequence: TGTGCCAGCAGCGACAGGACAGGCACTTTGAACACTGAAGCTTTCTTT. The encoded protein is CASSDRTGTLNTEAFF.

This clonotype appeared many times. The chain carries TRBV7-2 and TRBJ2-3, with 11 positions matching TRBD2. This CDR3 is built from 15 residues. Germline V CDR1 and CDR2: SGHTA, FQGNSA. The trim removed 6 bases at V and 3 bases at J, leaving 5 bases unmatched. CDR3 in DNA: TGTGCCAGCAGTCGGATAGCGGGAGGGACAGATACGCAGTATTTT. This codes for CASSRIAGGTDTQYF.

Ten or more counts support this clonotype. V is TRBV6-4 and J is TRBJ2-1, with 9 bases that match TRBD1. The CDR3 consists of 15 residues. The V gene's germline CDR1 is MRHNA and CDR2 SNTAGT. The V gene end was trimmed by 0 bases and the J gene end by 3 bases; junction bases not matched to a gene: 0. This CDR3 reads CASSDSTGGYNEQFF. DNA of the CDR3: TGTGCCAGCAGTGACTCGACAGGGGGCTACAATGAGCAGTTCTTC.

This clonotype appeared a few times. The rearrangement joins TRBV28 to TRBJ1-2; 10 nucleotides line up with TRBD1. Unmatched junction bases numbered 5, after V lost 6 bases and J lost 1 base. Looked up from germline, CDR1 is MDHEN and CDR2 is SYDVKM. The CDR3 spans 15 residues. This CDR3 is CASRGTGEYNYGYTF. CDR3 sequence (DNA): TGTGCCAGCAGAGGGACAGGGGAGTATAACTATGGCTACACCTTC.

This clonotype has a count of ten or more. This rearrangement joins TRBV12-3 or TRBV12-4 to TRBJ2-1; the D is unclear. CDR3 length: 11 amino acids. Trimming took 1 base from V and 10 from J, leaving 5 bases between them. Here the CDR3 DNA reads TGTGCCAGCAGTTTAGAGATGGAGCAGTTCTTC. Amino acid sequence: CASSLEMEQFF.

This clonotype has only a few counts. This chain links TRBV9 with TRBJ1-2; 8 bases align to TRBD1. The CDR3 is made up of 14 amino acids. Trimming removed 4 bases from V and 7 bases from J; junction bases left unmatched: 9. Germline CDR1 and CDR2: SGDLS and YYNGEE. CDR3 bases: TGTGCCAGCAGCCGAGATGCGGACAGGGTTGGCTACACCTTC. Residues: CASSRDADRVGYTF.

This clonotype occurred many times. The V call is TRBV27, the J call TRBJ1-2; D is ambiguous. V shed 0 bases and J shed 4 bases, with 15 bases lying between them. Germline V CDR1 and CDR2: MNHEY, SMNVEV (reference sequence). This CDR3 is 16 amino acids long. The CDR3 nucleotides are TGTGCCAGCAGTTTATCGAGTGGGGAGCAGAGCTATGGCTACACCTTC. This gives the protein CASSLSSGEQSYGYTF.

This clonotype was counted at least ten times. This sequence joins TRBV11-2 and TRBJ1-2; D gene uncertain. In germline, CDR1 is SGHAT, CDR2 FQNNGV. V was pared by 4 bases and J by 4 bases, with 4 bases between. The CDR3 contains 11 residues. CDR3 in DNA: TGTGCCAGCAGCTCGTTCTATGGCTACACCTTC. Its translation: CASSSFYGYTF.

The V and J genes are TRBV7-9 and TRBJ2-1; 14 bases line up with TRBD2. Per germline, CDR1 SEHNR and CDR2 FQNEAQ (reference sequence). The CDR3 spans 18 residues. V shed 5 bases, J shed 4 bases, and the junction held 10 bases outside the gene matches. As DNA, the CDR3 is TGTGCCAGCAGCCCCCGGACTAGCGGGAGGTTCATGTACAATGAGCAGTTCTTC. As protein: CASSPRTSGRFMYNEQFF.

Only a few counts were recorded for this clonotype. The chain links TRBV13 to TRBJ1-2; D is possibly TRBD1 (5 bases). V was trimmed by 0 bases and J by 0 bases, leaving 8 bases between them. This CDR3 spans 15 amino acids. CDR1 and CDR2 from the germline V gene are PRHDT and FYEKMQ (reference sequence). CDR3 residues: CASSLGGDSNYGYTF. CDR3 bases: TGTGCCAGCAGCTTAGGGGGGGATTCTAACTATGGCTACACCTTC.

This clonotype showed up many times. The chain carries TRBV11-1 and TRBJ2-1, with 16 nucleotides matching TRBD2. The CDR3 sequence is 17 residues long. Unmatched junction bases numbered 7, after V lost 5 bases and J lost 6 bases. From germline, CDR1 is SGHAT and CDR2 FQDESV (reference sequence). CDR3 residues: CASSEGLAGGPVNEQFF. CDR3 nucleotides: TGTGCCAGCAGCGAGGGACTAGCGGGAGGGCCTGTCAATGAGCAGTTCTTC.

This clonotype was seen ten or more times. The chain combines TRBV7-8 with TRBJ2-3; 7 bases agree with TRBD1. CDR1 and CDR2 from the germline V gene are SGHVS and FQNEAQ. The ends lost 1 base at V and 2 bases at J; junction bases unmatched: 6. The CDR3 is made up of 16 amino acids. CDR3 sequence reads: CASSLVVTGITDTQYF. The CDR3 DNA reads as TGTGCCAGCAGCTTAGTAGTGACAGGGATCACAGATACGCAGTATTTT.

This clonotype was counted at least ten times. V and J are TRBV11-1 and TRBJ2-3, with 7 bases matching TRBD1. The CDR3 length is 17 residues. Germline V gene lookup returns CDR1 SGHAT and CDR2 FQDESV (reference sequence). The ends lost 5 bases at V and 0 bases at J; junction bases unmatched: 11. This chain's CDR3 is CASSLFLEQGSTDTQYF. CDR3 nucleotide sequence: TGTGCCAGCAGCCTATTCTTGGAACAGGGGAGCACAGATACGCAGTATTTT.